The rows below give T cell receptor beta chains drawn from one sample of a study of low-dose radiotherapy and immunotherapy resistance in tumors. One entry per CDR3 protein, called by TCRdb with MiXCR from the reads. The table has 64,000 or so distinct CDR3 sequences, around 31% seen once. The sample here was PBMCs, taken before treatment. These receptors originate from a female donor with ovarian cancer. The CDR3 runs from the conserved cysteine through the conserved F or W. The D gene is left open where the match is weak. Clone sizes are given selectively: once, few, many, or a class where the clone is expanded.

TRBV6-2/TRBV6-3	many	TRBJ2-1	NA	TGTGCCAGCAGAACCGGGGAAAGCTCCTACAATGAGCAGTTCTTC	CASRTGESSYNEQFF
TRBV19	many	TRBJ2-1	TRBD2	TGTGCCAGTAGTATATATTCCCGGGGTAGCGGGGGGGCCTACAATGAGCAGTTCTTC	CASSIYSRGSGGAYNEQFF
TRBV20-1	NA	TRBJ2-6	NA	TGCAGTGCTAGATCCGGGACCGGGGCCAACGTCCTGACTTTC	CSARSGTGANVLTF
TRBV19	many	TRBJ2-7	NA	TGTGCCAGTAGTTTGTCCCAGTACTACGAGCAGTACTTC	CASSLSQYYEQYF
TRBV2	NA	TRBJ1-3	NA	TGTGCCAGCAGTGCCCGGGGACTGCTAAGCTCTGGAAACACCATATATTTT	CASSARGLLSSGNTIYF
TRBV28	NA	TRBJ1-5	NA	TGTGCCAGCACGAGGGGGGACAGCAATCAGCCCCAGCATTTT	CASTRGDSNQPQHF
TRBV7-2	NA	TRBJ2-7	TRBD2	TGTGCCAGCAGCCAGGTAGCGGGGGGCCCGTACGAGCAGTACTTC	CASSQVAGGPYEQYF
TRBV20-1	many	TRBJ2-2	NA	TGCAGTGCTACACTAGACCGCACCGGGGAGCTGTTTTTT	CSATLDRTGELFF
TRBV30	many	TRBJ2-7	NA	TGTGCCTGGGCAACCTTCTACGAGCAGTACTTC	CAWATFYEQYF
TRBV7-9	many	TRBJ1-4	NA	TGTGCCAGCAGCTCGACAGTGGTTAATGAAAAACTGTTTTTT	CASSSTVVNEKLFF
TRBV20-1	few	TRBJ2-1	NA	TGCAGTGCTAGAGATATGAAGCGGGTCCATGAGCAGTTCTTC	CSARDMKRVHEQFF
TRBV4-3	many	TRBJ2-7	TRBD2	TGCGCCAGCAGCCGTACCGGGACTAGCGGCTACGAGCAGTACTTC	CASSRTGTSGYEQYF
TRBV7-9	NA	TRBJ2-3	NA	TGTGCCAGCAGCTTAGTTTACGGGGGCTACACAGATACGCAGTATTTT	CASSLVYGGYTDTQYF
TRBV29-1	many	TRBJ2-5	NA	TGCAGCGGGGGATTACAAGAGACCCAGTACTTC	CSGGLQETQYF
TRBV5-4	few	TRBJ1-2	TRBD1	TGTGCCAGCACCCAAGGGACAGGGGGCAACTATGGCTACACCTTC	CASTQGTGGNYGYTF
TRBV20-1	many	TRBJ1-5	TRBD1	TGCAGTGCTAGAGCTGCGACAGGGGTCAATCAGCCCCAGCATTTT	CSARAATGVNQPQHF
TRBV7-2	many	TRBJ2-4	NA	TGTGCCAGCAGCTTAGCGGGAGATCCCATTCAGTACTTC	CASSLAGDPIQYF
TRBV5-5	few	TRBJ2-1	TRBD2	TGTGCCAGCAGCCGCCTGGGACTAGCGGACAATGAGCAGTTCTTC	CASSRLGLADNEQFF
TRBV20-1	many	TRBJ2-3	TRBD2	TGCAGTGCTGCAACCCTAGCGGGAGGGGCAGATACGCAGTATTTT	CSAATLAGGADTQYF
TRBV9	once	TRBJ2-3	NA	TGTGCCAGCAGCGTAGATGTGGGGCCCTGGGCAGATACGCAGTATTTT	CASSVDVGPWADTQYF
TRBV6-2/TRBV6-3	many	TRBJ1-5	NA	TGTGCCAGCACTCCGCGGGGGCGTCAGCCCCAGCATTTT	CASTPRGRQPQHF
TRBV2	NA	TRBJ2-2	TRBD2	TGTGCCAGCAGTGAACAGCGGGGGGACACCGGGGAGCTGTTTTTT	CASSEQRGDTGELFF
TRBV20-1	many	TRBJ2-5	NA	TGCAGTGCTAGAGATGTGAACTCCGCGAAAGAGACCCAGTACTTC	CSARDVNSAKETQYF
TRBV20-1	many	TRBJ2-7	TRBD1	TGCAGTGCGAGCACAGGGGCAGGGATCTACGAGCAGTACTTC	CSASTGAGIYEQYF
TRBV9	many	TRBJ2-3	TRBD2	TGTGCCAGCAGCGTAGCCGGACTAGCGGGCAACACAGATACGCAGTATTTT	CASSVAGLAGNTDTQYF
TRBV5-1	NA	TRBJ1-6	TRBD1	TGCGCCAGCAGCATGGGACAGGTCGATAATTCACCCCTCCACTTT	CASSMGQVDNSPLHF
TRBV30	NA	TRBJ1-2	NA	TGTGCCTGGAGTGAGGAGATAATCTATGGCTACACCTTC	CAWSEEIIYGYTF
TRBV6-5	many	TRBJ2-1	NA	TGTGCCAGCAGTTACGAGACGGGGAGCTACAATGAGCAGTTCTTC	CASSYETGSYNEQFF
TRBV10-2	many	TRBJ2-7	TRBD2	TGCGCCAGCAGTGGACCCACGGGGGTGACTCCTGGACTAGCATGGTCCGTCGAGCAGTACTTC	CASSGPTGVTPGLAWSVEQYF
TRBV5-6	NA	TRBJ2-1	NA	TGTGCCAGCAGCCCTGCGGGGGCATCCTTTTACAATGAGCAGTTCTTC	CASSPAGASFYNEQFF
TRBV11-2	NA	TRBJ2-7	NA	TGTGCCAGCAGCTTAGAGCCGAGCTCCTACGAGCAGTACTTC	CASSLEPSSYEQYF
TRBV5-3	many	TRBJ2-7	NA	TGTGCCAGCAGCTTTTGGGGAGTTGGCTCCTACGAGCAGTACTTC	CASSFWGVGSYEQYF
TRBV28	many	TRBJ1-3	NA	TGTGCCAGCAACGGGGCAAGGGGGGGGAGCTCTGGAAACACCATATATTTT	CASNGARGGSSGNTIYF
TRBV7-6	many	TRBJ2-5	TRBD2	TGTGCCAGCAGCCCCCCTAGCGGGAGATTTGGAGAGACCCAGTACTTC	CASSPPSGRFGETQYF
TRBV20-1	NA	TRBJ2-5	TRBD2	TGCAGTGCAACTAGCGTCGAGACCCAGTACTTC	CSATSVETQYF
TRBV11-2	many	TRBJ2-7	TRBD1	TGTGCCAGCAGCCCCCAGGGACAGGGGGTCTCCGAGCAGTACTTC	CASSPQGQGVSEQYF
TRBV2	few	TRBJ2-7	TRBD2	TGTGCCAGCAGTGAAGAACTAGCGGGGGCCTACGAGCAGTACTTC	CASSEELAGAYEQYF
TRBV5-4	few	TRBJ2-5	NA	TGTGCCAGCAGCTACTTCCTACAGGGCCAAGAGACCCAGTACTTC	CASSYFLQGQETQYF
TRBV29-1	many	TRBJ2-5	TRBD2	TGCAGCGCTGGGGGGGGACGGGACCAAATTGAGACCCAGTACTTC	CSAGGGRDQIETQYF
TRBV6-9	many	TRBJ2-7	NA	TGCGCCAGCCCTCATTTCGGGACGGATCCCTACGAGCAGTACTTC	CASPHFGTDPYEQYF
TRBV20-1	NA	TRBJ2-1	TRBD2	TGCAGTGGGGGGCGTAGCGGGAGAACCGACAATGAGCAGTTCTTC	CSGGRSGRTDNEQFF
TRBV10-3	many	TRBJ2-3	NA	TGTGCCATCAGTGAGTCACTCACGGGAGCGGGTCGCACCACAGATACGCAGTATTTT	CAISESLTGAGRTTDTQYF
TRBV27	many	TRBJ2-3	NA	TGTGCCAGCAGTTTATCGACTAGAGCAGATACGCAGTATTTT	CASSLSTRADTQYF
TRBV7-8	many	TRBJ1-4	TRBD1	TGTGCCAGCAGCTTCGGACAGGGGTCTAATGAAAAACTGTTTTTT	CASSFGQGSNEKLFF
TRBV19	many	TRBJ2-3	NA	TGTGCCAGTAGTATAGACCGCCACACAGATACGCAGTATTTT	CASSIDRHTDTQYF
TRBV6-4	NA	TRBJ2-4	NA	TGTGCCAGCCGAAGGAACCCGGAATCCGACATTCAGTACTTC	CASRRNPESDIQYF
TRBV10-3	many	TRBJ1-1	TRBD1	TGTGCCATCCGGGACAGGGTTCTAACTGAAGCTTTCTTT	CAIRDRVLTEAFF
TRBV7-8	many	TRBJ2-1	TRBD2	TGTGCCAGCAGCTTACTAGCGGGCTCTATCAATGAGCAGTTCTTC	CASSLLAGSINEQFF
TRBV5-1	many	TRBJ2-3	TRBD2	TGCGCCAGCAGCCCGGGACTAGCGGGTGGAGATACGCAGTATTTT	CASSPGLAGGDTQYF
TRBV7-9	many	TRBJ2-3	NA	TGTGCCAGCAGCATGACCCGGGACACCACAGATACGCAGTATTTT	CASSMTRDTTDTQYF
TRBV9	NA	TRBJ1-1	NA	TGTGCCAGCAGCGTACCGTCGGACGGATTGAACACTGAAGCTTTCTTT	CASSVPSDGLNTEAFF
TRBV28	many	TRBJ1-2	TRBD1	TGTGCCAGCAGTCCAGGCGGACAGGGGGACTATGGCTACACCTTC	CASSPGGQGDYGYTF
TRBV4-1	many	TRBJ2-2	NA	TGTGCCAGCAGCCAAGTTGGATCCGGGGAGCTGTTTTTT	CASSQVGSGELFF
TRBV29-1	NA	TRBJ2-7	NA	TGCAGCGTAGCTAGACAGGACGGCGAGCAGTACTTC	CSVARQDGEQYF
TRBV20-1	many	TRBJ2-7	NA	TGCAGTGCTAGAGATGGGGGGATGGTAAACGAGCAGTACTTC	CSARDGGMVNEQYF
TRBV20-1	NA	TRBJ2-3	NA	TGCAGTGCGGCCGCGGATTCTGGCACAGATACGCAGTATTTT	CSAAADSGTDTQYF
TRBV13	NA	TRBJ2-6	NA	TGTGCCAGCAGCCAGTCGCTCGCCGGGGCCAACGTCCTGACTTTC	CASSQSLAGANVLTF
TRBV5-1	many	TRBJ2-1	TRBD1	TGCGCCAGCAGCTCCTCGAACAGGGGCGAGCAGTTCTTC	CASSSSNRGEQFF
TRBV2	NA	TRBJ2-1	NA	TGTGCCAGCAGTGAACTCGGGAAAAATGAGCAGTTCTTC	CASSELGKNEQFF